A selection of T cell receptor beta chains follows, all from one sample in a study of cytomegalovirus exposure and HLA in healthy donors. The table came from immunoSEQ multiplex PCR; TCRdb's copy has only in-frame clones and leaves some out. The table includes 85,000 to 120,000 clones, 75% detected once. The sequenced sample was PBMCs. The receptor set was obtained from a male donor in good health and CMV-seropositive. Each CDR3 is given with its conserved first and last residue. D genes are given only for firm matches. Where a row states a size, it is once, few, many or the class of an expanded clone; other rows omit it.

CDR3aa,CDR3nt,j_gene,v_gene,abundance,d_gene
CASGNYREGSGNIQYF,TGTGCCAGCGGGAATTACAGGGAAGGCTCTGGGAACATTCAGTACTTC,TRBJ2-4,TRBV28,-,-
CASSVTGTSGANEQFF,TGTGCCAGCAGCGTTACCGGGACTAGTGGGGCGAATGAGCAGTTCTTC,TRBJ2-1,TRBV9,-,TRBD2
CASSWALVAYEQYF,TGTGCCAGCAGCTGGGCCCTCGTCGCCTACGAGCAGTACTTC,TRBJ2-7,TRBV7-2,-,-
CASSLNGAERLNYGYTF,TGTGCCAGCAGTTTAAATGGGGCAGAACGGTTAAACTATGGCTACACCTTC,TRBJ1-2,TRBV28,once,-
CSVEGFRAGSGAYEQYF,TGCAGCGTTGAAGGGTTTAGAGCGGGCTCAGGAGCCTACGAGCAGTACTTC,TRBJ2-7,TRBV29-1,-,-
CASSRTGTSGQDTQYF,TGCGCCAGCAGTCGTACCGGGACTAGCGGGCAAGATACGCAGTATTTT,TRBJ2-3,TRBV5-1,few,TRBD2
CASSIRGKETQYF,TGTGCCAGCAGCATCAGGGGGAAAGAGACCCAGTACTTC,TRBJ2-5,TRBV5-4,-,TRBD1
CSVLPGSYNEQFF,TGCAGCGTTCTCCCCGGGTCCTACAATGAGCAGTTCTTC,TRBJ2-1,TRBV29-1,-,-
CASSYSDGNTIYF,TGTGCCAGCAGTTACAGCGATGGAAACACCATATATTTT,TRBJ1-3,TRBV6-5,-,-
CASSYWGTGKETQYF,TGTGCCAGCAGTTACTGGGGGACAGGGAAGGAGACCCAGTACTTC,TRBJ2-5,TRBV6-5,few,TRBD1
CASSLVLATGELFF,TGTGCCAGCAGCTTGGTGCTAGCCACCGGGGAGCTGTTTTTT,TRBJ2-2,TRBV5-6,-,-
CASSELAGIAGELFF,TGTGCCAGCAGTGAACTAGCGGGAATCGCCGGGGAGCTGTTTTTT,TRBJ2-2,TRBV6-4,-,TRBD2
CASSPGTSGSYEQYF,TGCGCCAGCAGCCCCGGGACTAGCGGATCCTACGAGCAGTACTTC,TRBJ2-7,TRBV4-3,-,TRBD2
CASSSTGMVTEAFF,TGTGCCAGCAGCTCAACAGGGATGGTCACTGAAGCTTTCTTT,TRBJ1-1,TRBV7-9,few,-